The entry below describes one T cell receptor beta chain. The antigen remains unidentified. The CDR3 has 14 residues. V shed 6 bases and J shed 2 bases, with 11 bases lying between them. Germline V gene data show CDR1 as ENHRY and CDR2 as SYGVKD. The data belong to a study of cytomegalovirus exposure and HLA in healthy donors. Study-wide results and caveats: High sensitivity and specificity were reportedly achieved when the classifier diagnosed cytomegalovirus status. An analysis was carried out later, and it reportedly showed fewer N-insertions in an Asian-associated ancestry cluster than the roughly 700-donor mean.

PCR was performed using 60 Vbeta and 13 Jbeta primers. Clones were sequenced by immunoSEQ multiplex PCR, and TCRdb holds only the in-frame ones, with some missing. The sample consists of about 120,000 clones, around 60% of them appearing once. The chain is built from TRBV10-3 and TRBJ2-1; weak D call: TRBD2 (6 bases). This TCR was recovered from a woman in her thirties or forties in good health and CMV-seropositive. The sample was PBMCs. In nucleotides, the CDR3 is TGTGCCATCAGGTTAGCGGAACCCTACAATGAGCAGTTCTTC. Translated, it gives CAIRLAEPYNEQFF.